This T cell receptor (beta chain) originates from a study of a mutant IDH1 vaccine in newly diagnosed glioma. Study background: There were 62.5% males and roughly 40% females among treated patients, whose mean age was 40.4 years. It was radiotherapy, temozolomide, or both that patients received previously, with most receiving both.

Specified time point: week 35, safety follow-up. Vaccinated patients received 300 ug of mutant IDH1 20-mer peptide per dose, with topical imiquimod. Sequenced by immunoSEQ multiplex PCR; TCRdb stores in-frame clones only, minus some. The table has tens of thousands of clones, roughly 79% seen once. Concerning this clone itself: What it recognizes is unknown.

Germline-derived CDR1 and CDR2 are GTSNPN and SVGIG (reference sequence). Trimming took off 5 bases at V and 2 bases at J, with 7 bases between the two ends. This CDR3 contains 12 residues. Sequenced here: PBMCs, sampled from a glioma patient whose treatment included an IDH1 peptide vaccine. The V and J genes are TRBV30 and TRBJ1-3; D gene uncertain. The sequence was obtained from a man aged 40-49 years with glioma. As DNA, the CDR3 is TGTGCCTGGGCCCGAACTGGAAACACCATATATTTT. Its translation: CAWARTGNTIYF.